One sample yielded the 2 T cell receptor beta chains listed below, sequenced in a study of blood T cell repertoires in COVID-19. Sequencing was performed with immunoSEQ multiplex PCR; in TCRdb, only in-frame clones are kept and a portion is missing. The sample lists fewer than 150,000 clones; roughly 85% were seen once. The material sequenced was peripheral blood. The receptors originated from a man aged 45-65 years with acute or convalescent COVID-19.

CDR3 amino acids: CASSLSNTGAPYTEAFF. CDR3 nucleotides: TGTGCCAGCAGTTTATCAAATACAGGGGCCCCCTACACTGAAGCTTTCTTT. The rearrangement uses TRBV27 and TRBJ1-1, with TRBD1 identical over 7 bases. This CDR3 has 17 residues. Trimming cost V 0 bases and J 3 bases; bases outside gene matches: 10. Germline V gene lookup returns CDR1 MNHEY and CDR2 SMNVEV (reference sequence).

V and J are TRBV28 and TRBJ2-7, with D hard to call. V was clipped by 3 bases and J by 4 bases, with 13 bases between them. The length of the CDR3 is 14 residues. Germline CDR1 reads MDHEN; CDR2 reads SYDVKM. For the CDR3, the DNA is TGTGCCAGCAGTTTTGGTCCAGGTTGGTACGAGCAGTACTTC. Translating it yields CASSFGPGWYEQYF.